A single sample is the source of the 13 T cell receptor beta chains below, sequenced in a study of regulatory T cells in long-lasting Graves disease. The time point denotes: newly diagnosed GD, antithyroid drugs for less than 3 months. With RNA extracted from PBMCs as input, the TCR library was made. In building TCR beta libraries, iRepertoire HTBI primers were used together with Arm-PCR of CDR3 regions. Using its own MiXCR run on the multiplex PCR reads, TCRdb lists one record per CDR3 protein. The sample contains about 470,000 distinct CDR3 sequences, 15% to 20% of which appear only once. This sample also belongs to another study, concerning T cells in Graves' hyperthyroidism and ophthalmopathy.

The specimen was peripheral blood mononuclear cells (PBMCs), collected at new diagnosis, from a patient treated with antithyroid drugs. The source of these receptors is a man aged 40-49 years with Graves disease.

On this clonotype itself: This may arise from a read error, as a much more abundant clone is one base away. The CDR3 loop is CASSRDKGGSQPQHF. In DNA form, the CDR3 reads TGTGCCAGCAGCCGGGACAAGGGGGGTAGTCAGCCCCAGCATTTT. This chain uses TRBV7-2 with TRBJ1-5, with a tentative D call TRBD1 (6 bases). The CDR3 runs to 15 residues. Germline V gene lookup returns CDR1 SGHTA and CDR2 FQGNSA. V was cut by 5 bases and J by 6 bases, with 17 bases left in between.

V gene TRBV7-3 combines with J gene TRBJ2-2; 7 nucleotides line up with TRBD1. Losses at the gene ends were 6 bases for V and 0 bases for J; bases not matched to a gene: 7. Germline CDR1 reads SGHTA; CDR2 reads FQGTGA. The CDR3 totals 16 residues. The CDR3 sequence is CASRLTGTANTGELFF. CDR3 bases: TGTGCCAGCAGATTGACCGGGACAGCGAACACCGGGGAGCTGTTTTTT. The variable domain in full, completed from reference TRBV7-3 and TRBJ2-2, reads GAGVSQTPSNKVTEKGKYVELRCDPISGHTALYWYRQSLGQGPEFLIYFQGTGAADDSGLPNDRFFAVRPEGSVSTLKIQRTERGDSAVYLCASRLTGTANTGELFFGEGSRLTVL.

This clonotype was found many times. This rearrangement joins TRBV2 to TRBJ1-3; tentatively, D is TRBD1 (5 bases). CDR1 is SNHLY, CDR2 FYNNEI, per germline. The CDR3 length is 14 residues. V lost 7 bases and J 3 bases, leaving 13 bases between the germline ends. The CDR3 loop is CASKRGAGGNTIYF. For the CDR3, the DNA is TGTGCCAGCAAGCGGGGCGCGGGTGGAAACACCATATATTTT.

This clonotype has ten or more counts. The chain carries TRBV12-3 or TRBV12-4 and TRBJ2-2, with D unclear. This CDR3 has 14 amino acids. Trimming removed 3 bases from V and 6 bases from J, with 11 bases in between. The CDR3 DNA follows: TGTGCCAGCAGTTTGTGGGAAGGAGCCGGGGAGCTGTTTTTT. Its translation is CASSLWEGAGELFF.

This clonotype was detected many times. V and J are TRBV28 and TRBJ2-7, with D possibly TRBD1 on 5 matching bases. CDR1 MDHEN and CDR2 SYDVKM come from the germline V gene. Trimming removed 10 bases at V and 1 base at J, with 20 bases between. The CDR3 has 15 residues. CDR3 DNA sequence: TGTGCCACTCTCAAAGGGGAATTTAGGTCCTACGAGCAGTACTTC. This sequence encodes CATLKGEFRSYEQYF.

Concerning this clonotype itself: Given a much more abundant clone one base away, this may be a read error. The chain has TRBV3-1 and TRBJ2-2, with TRBD2 identical over 9 bases. This CDR3 spans 18 amino acids. J lost 4 bases, V lost 5 bases, and 14 bases had no gene match. The germline CDR1 and CDR2 sequences are LGHDT and YNNKEL (reference sequence). In DNA form, the CDR3 reads TGTGCCAGCAGCGCCCCTTGGGGTAGCGGGAGTTCCACCGGGGAGCTGTTTTTT. As protein: CASSAPWGSGSSTGELFF.

V is TRBV24-1 and J is TRBJ2-2; 11 bases are a match to TRBD1. The CDR3 is 16 amino acids. CDR1 and CDR2 (germline): KGHDR, SFDVKD. Germline trimming cut 4 bases from V and 4 bases from J; bases unmatched to any gene: 4. Written as DNA, the CDR3 is TGTGCCACCAGTGACCGGACAGGGGGCTTCACCGGGGAGCTGTTTTTT. It encodes CATSDRTGGFTGELFF.

This clonotype has a count of ten or more. The genes are TRBV19 and TRBJ2-1, with D perhaps matching TRBD1 or TRBD2 (5 bases each). The CDR3 covers 12 residues. Germline assignment: CDR1 LNHDA and CDR2 SQIVND (reference sequence). V was trimmed by 4 bases and J by 15 bases, leaving 16 bases between them. The CDR3 DNA sequence: TGTGCCAGTAGTACCGCAGGGCGAACTAGGTTCTTC. Translating it yields CASSTAGRTRFF.

The table lists this clonotype with many counts. The rearrangement links TRBV7-3 to TRBJ2-3; D gene uncertain. The germline CDR1 and CDR2 sequences are SGHTA and FQGTGA. The CDR3 extends over 15 amino acids. V was shortened by 0 bases and J by 0 bases, with 7 bases between the two germline ends. The CDR3, as DNA: TGTGCCAGCAGCTTAACACCCTCTAGCACAGATACGCAGTATTTT. Translation: CASSLTPSSTDTQYF.

J is TRBJ2-5 and V is TRBV19; the match to TRBD2 covers 10 bases. The V gene end was trimmed by 7 bases and the J gene end by 5 bases; junction bases not matched to a gene: 13. The germline V gene has CDR1 LNHDA and CDR2 SQIVND (reference sequence). The CDR3 spans 16 residues. CDR3 region: CASKGGLARDSETQYF. The CDR3 DNA reads as TGTGCCAGTAAGGGGGGACTAGCGAGAGATAGTGAGACCCAGTACTTC.

The gene calls are TRBV15 and TRBJ2-1; D remains unclear. The germline V gene has CDR1 LNHNV and CDR2 YYDKDF (reference sequence). The CDR3 is made up of 13 amino acids. Trimming took 5 bases from V and 10 from J, leaving 15 bases between them. The CDR3 reads CATSRSLFLEQFF. The CDR3 coding sequence is TGTGCCACCAGCCGATCCCTTTTTCTGGAGCAGTTCTTC.

The J gene is TRBJ1-6, the V gene TRBV7-2, with D tentatively TRBD1 (5 bases). CDR1 and CDR2 from the germline V gene are SGHTA and FQGNSA. This CDR3 comprises 16 residues. V was shortened by 5 bases and J by 6 bases, with 17 bases between the two germline ends. The DNA for the CDR3 is TGTGCCAGCAGCCGAAATGACGGGGGTGGTAATTCACCCCTCCACTTT. Translating it yields CASSRNDGGGNSPLHF.

This clonotype turned up a few times. This likely reflects a read error, since a far larger clone is one base away. The CDR3 is CSARPSGLSYNEQYF. CDR3 DNA sequence: TGCAGTGCTAGACCTAGCGGACTAAGCTACAATGAGCAGTACTTC. The chain uses TRBV20-1 and TRBJ2-7; TRBD2 matches at 7 bases. The CDR3 is 15 amino acids. Losses at the gene ends were 2 bases for V and 7 bases for J; bases not matched to a gene: 14. Looked up from germline, CDR1 is DFQATT and CDR2 is SNEGSKA (reference sequence).